This T cell receptor beta chain was identified during a study of shared clonotypes between healthy human individuals (dated by TCRdb to 2018 to 2021). With respect to the entire study: The cohort included a few men and two women between 18 and 49 years of age. For each donor, CD4 naive and CD4 memory were each given three plates, CD8 naive was given two plates, and CD8 memory was given one plate. To estimate repertoire size and how much clonotype sharing occurs between individuals, the study deeply sequenced the blood TCR repertoires of roughly 5 healthy adults. To increase sequencing depth and limit assay-specific biases, TCR repertoire library preparation and sequencing were carried out by different laboratories using diverse techniques. Each donor's leukapheresis produced roughly between roughly 0.9 and 9 billion PBMCs.

TCR CDR3 regions were amplified from genomic DNA by multiplex PCR using the deep immunoSEQ assay. Extracted genomic DNA from each cell subset was spread evenly across all wells of several immunoSEQ 96-well plates, with each plate serving as a replicate. For sorted subsets, about 220 ng of genomic DNA, equivalent to around 30,000 T cell genomes, went into each replicate PCR. Purified libraries were quantified with a Qubit 3.0 fluorometer, sized on a Bioanalyzer 2100, and re-quantified with the KAPA Library Quantification kit. Each immunoSEQ 96-well plate was sequenced on its own single-read 150-cycle Illumina NextSeq 550 flow cell. Per the original workflow: Because the immunoSEQ output held only junctional sequences and lacked quality scores, the filtering could not match the filtering applied to full-length reads. To assign V/J genes and CDR3, sequences were annotated using PyIR, a Python wrapper for IgBLAST v1.9, with IMGT germline references. Reads were filtered out if the reads had weak V/J assignments (E-value above 1e-6), no CDR3, stop codons, out-of-frame junctions, or ambiguous translated residues. V3J clonotypes were defined by identical inferred V gene, J gene, and CDR3 amino acid sequence. Percentage overlap between repertoires was computed as shared unique clonotypes divided by the size of the smaller repertoire. Richness of each repertoire was evaluated using RTK rarefaction, the Chao1 estimator, and Recon v2.1 estimates of unobserved clonotypes. Generation probabilities for all TCRbeta clonotypes obtained by the gDNA method from a handful of donors were computed using OLGA. TCRdb took over this immuneACCESS table, retaining in-frame rearrangements with V and J assigned. Such tables are incomplete; in checked studies, under half of the missing clones stem from an unresolved V gene, and the remainder is unexplained. V and J calls plus clone size are reproduced from that table; the DNA served to infer D and trimming. The table for this sample lists 2 million to 3 million clones; roughly 93% of them were counted only once. 0.36% of the sample rests with the top ten.

Overall results and qualifications from the work: Sampling was restricted to blood, and TCR repertoires in tissues likely differ from the TCR repertoires found in blood. The genetic and exposure-history diversity represented was limited by the small number of donors. Incomplete sequencing was indicated by rarefaction of sorted-subset datasets, despite the large sequencing depth. Naive subsets generally had larger estimated clonotype richness than memory subsets. Across a handful of donors, around 5% of naive CD4, roughly 3.8% of naive CD8, approximately 2.5% of memory CD4, and 0.4% of memory CD8 clonotypes were shared. Pairwise subsampling indicated that sequencing depth was expected to affect the degree of clonotype sharing among donors. Compared with non-shared clonotypes, the clonotypes found in all four sorted-subset donors had higher generation probabilities.

This clone came up once. The antigen it recognizes is unknown. Nothing much larger sits one base from this clone, and base qualities are not available. The CDR3 spans 16 residues, from the cysteine through the phenylalanine. Only the CDR3 DNA is retained, 48 bases long and in frame from the first base. Donors were healthy HIV-negative adults with no recently reported acute infections or vaccinations. Every donor was a Caucasian adult living in Nashville, Tennessee, USA. Magnetic negative selection was used to enrich CD4+ T cells, after which naive cells were positively selected on CD45RA and the negative fraction became the memory subset. Blood was obtained by leukapheresis, after which PBMCs were separated by Ficoll-Histopaque density gradient centrifugation and cryopreserved in liquid nitrogen vapor phase. Analytical flow cytometry was used to check the purity and quantity of every magnetically sorted T cell population. Genomic DNA was isolated from each sorted fraction and quantified by UV absorbance on a Nanodrop 2000c.

The sample consisted of naive CD4+ T cells from PBMCs. The cell subset or site label, read with the paper, signifies: CD45RA+ positively selected. This sequence was found in a man aged 18 to 35 in good health. Some clones in this sample may be carry-over from other donors' samples. The chain employs TRBV21-1 and TRBJ2-6; the DNA was not used to check the table's D call, TRBD1. TRBV21-1 counts as a pseudogene. The sequence in DNA is TGTGCCAGCAGCACCTTCCAGGGGTCTGGGGCCAACGTCCTGACTTTC. This translates into CASSTFQGSGANVLTF.